These 31 T cell receptor beta chains were all obtained from the same sample, sequenced in a study of graft-versus-host responses after intestinal transplantation. These receptors have no known antigen. Assay used: immunoSEQ multiplex PCR; TCRdb lists only in-frame clones, some missing. The sample has about 130,000 clones, around 94% seen once. This specimen consisted of unstimulated CD4+ T cells sorted from spleen or lymph node cells, obtained before intestinal transplant. The source of these receptors is a human donor who received an intestinal transplant.

This chain joins TRBV7-9 and TRBJ1-4, with D perhaps TRBD1 (5 bases). The V end was cut by 1 base, the J end by 10 bases, with 16 bases between. The CDR3 loop spans 15 amino acids. Per the germline V gene, CDR1 is SEHNR and CDR2 is FQNEAQ (reference sequence). This CDR3 reads CASSLDQGASGKLFF. The CDR3 DNA reads as TGTGCCAGCAGCTTAGATCAGGGAGCCTCCGGAAAACTGTTTTTT.

The chain uses TRBV11-2 and TRBJ2-5; 7 bases match TRBD1. From germline, CDR1 is SGHAT and CDR2 FQNNGV. This CDR3 region has 16 residues. Trimming at V came to 5 bases and at J to 3 bases, leaving 12 bases not matched to a gene. The CDR3 nucleotides are TGTGCCAGCAGCCGTTTCCGGGACAGCCGAAAAGAGACCCAGTACTTC. The encoded protein is CASSRFRDSRKETQYF. The variable domain in full, with the rest retrieved from reference TRBV11-2 and TRBJ2-5, is EAGVAQSPRYKIIEKRQSVAFWCNPISGHATLYWYQQILGQGPKLLIQFQNNGVVDDSQLPKDRFSAERLKGVDSTLKIQPAKLEDSAVYLCASSRFRDSRKETQYFGPGTRLLVL.

The chain uses TRBV27 and TRBJ1-1; possibly TRBD1 for D (5 bases). The CDR3 runs to 16 residues. CDR1 is MNHEY, CDR2 SMNVEV, per germline (reference sequence). V was cut by 1 base and J by 0 bases, with 12 bases left in between. CDR3: CASSLWGGAMNTEAFF. CDR3 coding DNA: TGTGCCAGCAGTTTATGGGGGGGAGCAATGAACACTGAAGCTTTCTTT.

The chain uses TRBV6-1 and TRBJ2-3, with 7 bases lining up with TRBD1. Germline CDR1 and CDR2: MNHNS and SASEGT. The CDR3 has 15 residues. V was clipped by 3 bases and J by 0 bases; unmatched bases: 3. The CDR3 is CASSEVTGSTDTQYF. CDR3 DNA sequence: TGTGCCAGCAGTGAGGTGACAGGGAGCACAGATACGCAGTATTTT.

This chain connects TRBV2 to TRBJ1-2; 7 bases map to TRBD1. The junction had 18 bases not matched to a gene; V was cut back by 8 bases and J by 6 bases. The CDR3 sequence is 16 residues long. Germline lookup yields CDR1 SNHLY and CDR2 FYNNEI. In DNA form, the CDR3 reads TGTGCCAGCTCTAAACCCGGCTGGACAGGCGCCGATGGCTACACCTTC. Its translation is CASSKPGWTGADGYTF.

The V and J genes are TRBV2 and TRBJ1-1; TRBD1 matches 11 bases. Trimming took 6 bases from V and 8 from J; bases not matched to a gene: 5. CDR1 SNHLY and CDR2 FYNNEI come from the germline V gene. CDR3 length: 13 residues. For the CDR3, the DNA is TGTGCCAGCAGCTGGACAGGGGGCTGGGAAGCTTTCTTT. It yields the protein CASSWTGGWEAFF. The full variable domain, in which reference TRBV2 and TRBJ1-1 provide the parts outside the CDR3, is EPEVTQTPSHQVTQMGQEVILRCVPISNHLYFYWYRQILGQKVEFLVSFYNNEISEKSEIFDDQFSVERPDGSNFTLKIRSTKLEDSAMYFCASSWTGGWEAFFGQGTRLTVV.

The chain recombines TRBV10-3 with TRBJ2-5; TRBD1 aligns across 7 bases. The CDR3 spans 13 residues. Germline lookup yields CDR1 ENHRY and CDR2 SYGVKD. V lost 5 bases and J lost 2; bases outside the gene matches: 2. CDR3 in amino acids: CAISRDRQETQYF. The DNA of the CDR3 is TGTGCCATCAGTCGGGACAGACAAGAGACCCAGTACTTC.

The rearrangement links TRBV11-2 to TRBJ2-1; no reliable D call. Germline CDR1 SGHAT, CDR2 FQNNGV. This CDR3 spans 16 amino acids. Trimming pared 0 bases from V and 9 bases from J, leaving 18 bases between. The CDR3 DNA is TGTGCCAGCAGCTTAGATCCTAGTATGGGTATGAGTGAGCAGTTCTTC. Translating gives CASSLDPSMGMSEQFF.

This chain connects TRBV18 to TRBJ2-7, with D possibly matching TRBD1 (6 bases). V gave up 3 bases and J gave up 4 bases, with 7 bases separating them. Germline V CDR1 and CDR2: KGHSH, LQKENI. This CDR3 contains 12 residues. The CDR3 sequence is CASSPDRYEQYF. DNA for the CDR3: TGTGCCAGCTCACCGGACAGATACGAGCAGTACTTC. The whole variable domain, remainder taken from reference TRBV18 and TRBJ2-7, is NAGVMQNPRHLVRRRGQEARLRCSPMKGHSHVYWYRQLPEEGLKFMVYLQKENIIDESGMPKERFSAEFPKEGPSILRIQQVVRGDSAAYFCASSPDRYEQYFGPGTRLTVT.

The rearrangement uses TRBV7-8 and TRBJ2-7; unclear D gene. Germline V gene lookup returns CDR1 SGHVS and CDR2 FQNEAQ. V was shortened by 3 bases and J by 2 bases, with 11 bases between the two germline ends. This CDR3 spans 14 amino acids. CDR3 nucleotide sequence: TGTGCCAGCAGCTTTTTTCTTCCCCCCTACGAGCAGTACTTC. Its protein is CASSFFLPPYEQYF.

The chain joins TRBV7-3 to TRBJ2-2; 11 bases are shared with TRBD2. Trimming cost V 5 bases and J 4 bases; bases outside gene matches: 9. This CDR3 has 17 amino acids. Germline V gene data show CDR1 as SGHTA and CDR2 as FQGTGA. The CDR3: CASSPNSGGAGTGELFF. The DNA of the CDR3 is TGTGCCAGCAGCCCGAATAGCGGGGGGGCGGGCACCGGGGAGCTGTTTTTT.

The chain employs TRBV14 and TRBJ1-2; possibly TRBD1 for D (5 bases). Germline V gives CDR1 SGHDN, CDR2 FVKESK. The CDR3 runs 13 residues. V gave up 4 bases and J gave up 3 bases, with 9 bases separating them. CDR3 nucleotide sequence: TGTGCCAGCAGCCTAGACAGATACTATGGCTACACCTTC. Amino acid sequence: CASSLDRYYGYTF.

The chain recombines TRBV11-2 with TRBJ2-5; 12 bases agree with TRBD2. Germline values: CDR1 SGHAT, CDR2 FQNNGV. Unmatched junction bases numbered 8, after V lost 5 bases and J lost 7 bases. The CDR3 loop spans 15 amino acids. The CDR3 region is CASSTTSGGSGTQYF. CDR3 nucleotide sequence: TGTGCCAGCAGCACAACTAGCGGGGGGTCAGGGACCCAGTACTTC. The complete variable domain, with remaining parts taken from reference TRBV11-2 and TRBJ2-5, reads EAGVAQSPRYKIIEKRQSVAFWCNPISGHATLYWYQQILGQGPKLLIQFQNNGVVDDSQLPKDRFSAERLKGVDSTLKIQPAKLEDSAVYLCASSTTSGGSGTQYFGPGTRLLVL.

This chain uses TRBV5-1 with TRBJ2-5, with 7 bases matching TRBD2. V shed 3 bases and J 4 bases; nucleotides not matched to a gene: 6. The germline V gene has CDR1 SGHRS and CDR2 YFSETQ. This CDR3 is 14 amino acids long. The CDR3 nucleotides are TGCGCCAGCAGCTGGCGGGTAGCGGGAGAGACCCAGTACTTC. It specifies CASSWRVAGETQYF.

Note on this clone: The germline gene is not matched at one end of the junction; a read error may be the cause. The J gene is TRBJ1-1, the V gene TRBV20-1; 7 bases align to TRBD1. This CDR3 comprises 11 residues. The germline gives CDR1 DFQATT, CDR2 SNEGSKA (reference sequence). For the CDR3, the DNA is TGCAGTGCTGCGACAGGGCCCTTGGGGACCTTT. Its protein is CSAATGPLGTF.

V gene TRBV6-1 combines with J gene TRBJ1-5; D possibly corresponds to TRBD1 (5 bases). The V gene's germline CDR1 is MNHNS and CDR2 SASEGT. This CDR3 comprises 16 residues. V lost 0 bases and J lost 5, with 14 bases in between. For the CDR3, the DNA is TGTGCCAGCAGTGAAGCGCTGGGGGGTATCTATCAGCCCCAGCATTTT. Its protein product is CASSEALGGIYQPQHF.

The V gene is TRBV7-9, the J gene TRBJ1-1; 7 bases line up with TRBD1. Germline V CDR1 and CDR2: SEHNR, FQNEAQ (reference sequence). This CDR3 spans 18 amino acids. After removal of 3 bases from V and 2 bases from J, the junction contained 15 bases not matched to a gene. The CDR3 reads CASSLGSGDSLVNTEAFF. For the CDR3, the DNA is TGTGCCAGCAGCTTGGGCAGCGGGGACAGCCTCGTCAACACTGAAGCTTTCTTT.

This chain joins TRBV5-1 and TRBJ1-2, with D unclear. CDR1 and CDR2 from the germline V gene are SGHRS and YFSETQ. The CDR3 runs 10 residues. Trimming took off 7 bases at V and 2 bases at J, with 3 bases between the two ends. The CDR3 protein is CASRNYGYTF. The DNA for the CDR3 is TGCGCCAGCCGCAACTATGGCTACACCTTC.

This rearrangement joins TRBV18 to TRBJ1-2; D perhaps matches TRBD1 (5 bases). CDR1 is KGHSH, CDR2 LQKENI, per germline. This CDR3 has 13 amino acids. V lost 4 bases and J lost 0, with 6 bases in between. The CDR3 sequence is CASSQGTNYGYTF. In nucleotides, the CDR3 is TGTGCCAGCTCACAGGGGACTAACTATGGCTACACCTTC.

The chain couples TRBV6-6 to TRBJ2-7; TRBD1 might be the D (6 bases). Germline CDR1 MNHNY, CDR2 SVGAGI (reference sequence). This CDR3 has 14 amino acids. V lost 1 base and J 2 bases, leaving 9 bases between the germline ends. In DNA form, the CDR3 reads TGTGCCAGCAGTTACTTAACAGGGCCCTACGAGCAGTACTTC. It codes for CASSYLTGPYEQYF.

The J gene is TRBJ2-3, the V gene TRBV2; D not certain. The CDR3 is made up of 14 amino acids. Trimming took 8 bases from V and 0 from J, leaving 12 bases between them. Germline CDR1 SNHLY, CDR2 FYNNEI. CDR3 coding DNA: TGTGCCAGCCGCCATACCAAGAGCACAGATACGCAGTATTTT. Protein sequence: CASRHTKSTDTQYF.

The chain uses TRBV2 and TRBJ2-1, with TRBD1 matching 7 bases. V lost 9 bases, J lost 4 bases, and 3 bases stayed unmatched. CDR1 is SNHLY and CDR2 is FYNNEI in the germline V gene. The CDR3 is 12 amino acids. The CDR3 reads CASQGDYNEQFF. The CDR3, as DNA: TGTGCCAGTCAGGGGGATTACAATGAGCAGTTCTTC.

This chain uses TRBV6-5 with TRBJ1-5; D call uncertain. Germline-derived CDR1 and CDR2 are MNHEY and SVGAGI. The CDR3 contains 13 residues. Trimming left V 6 bases short and J 4 bases short, with 10 bases between. The CDR3: CASSPRLNQPQHF. CDR3 DNA: TGTGCCAGCAGCCCGCGGCTAAATCAGCCCCAGCATTTT.

The chain recombines TRBV7-9 with TRBJ1-1; D not certain. This CDR3 spans 14 amino acids. Trimming pared 6 bases from V and 0 bases from J, leaving 11 bases between. In germline, CDR1 is SEHNR, CDR2 FQNEAQ (reference sequence). The CDR3 reads CASRTGSMNTEAFF. In DNA, the CDR3 is TGTGCCAGCAGAACGGGATCCATGAACACTGAAGCTTTCTTT.

The rearrangement uses TRBV6-1 and TRBJ1-2; tentatively, D is TRBD1 (5 bases). Trimming removed 4 bases from V and 0 bases from J, with 12 bases in between. The CDR3 is 15 residues long. CDR1 MNHNS and CDR2 SASEGT come from the germline V gene. The CDR3 loop reads CASSGGTAANYGYTF. In DNA form, the CDR3 reads TGTGCCAGCAGTGGGGGGACGGCAGCTAACTATGGCTACACCTTC.

The table lists this clone with a count of one. V and J are TRBV7-3 and TRBJ2-5; 10 nucleotides line up with TRBD2. V trimming: 5 bases; J trimming: 2 bases; junction bases outside the gene matches: 5. Germline CDR1 SGHTA, CDR2 FQGTGA. The CDR3 spans 15 residues. The CDR3 DNA follows: TGTGCCAGCAGCACAGCGGGGGGGCGTCAAGAGACCCAGTACTTC. It encodes CASSTAGGRQETQYF.

The rearrangement links TRBV7-9 to TRBJ1-4; TRBD1 matches 7 bases. J lost 8 bases, V lost 1 base, and 10 bases had no gene match. Germline CDR1 and CDR2: SEHNR and FQNEAQ (reference sequence). The CDR3 spans 16 residues. CDR3 sequence: CASSLEGAPWGEKLFF. CDR3 bases: TGTGCCAGCAGCTTAGAGGGGGCCCCATGGGGCGAAAAACTGTTTTTT.

The gene calls are TRBV7-9 and TRBJ1-3, with D unresolved. V was pared by 1 base and J by 6 bases, with 7 bases between. The germline V gene has CDR1 SEHNR and CDR2 FQNEAQ (reference sequence). The CDR3 spans 13 residues. Here the CDR3 reads CASSLGSLNTIYF. The CDR3 coding sequence is TGTGCCAGCAGCTTAGGGTCATTAAACACCATATATTTT.

The chain recombines TRBV9 with TRBJ2-3; TRBD2 might be the D (5 bases). Trimming stripped 0 bases from V and 0 bases from J, with 8 bases between. Germline V lookup: CDR1 SGDLS, CDR2 YYNGEE. This CDR3 spans 15 amino acids. CDR3 sequence: CASSVGAVSTDTQYF. The CDR3 DNA reads TGTGCCAGCAGCGTAGGAGCGGTGAGCACAGATACGCAGTATTTT.

The V and J genes are TRBV15 and TRBJ1-5; 8 bases align to TRBD1. This CDR3 is built from 17 residues. The V gene's germline CDR1 is LNHNV and CDR2 YYDKDF (reference sequence). V dropped 5 bases and J dropped 0; count of bases not matched to a gene: 9. CDR3 residues: CATSSDRGTISNQPQHF. The CDR3 bases are TGTGCCACCAGCTCAGACAGGGGCACGATTAGCAATCAGCCCCAGCATTTT.

The V and J genes are TRBV15 and TRBJ2-3, with TRBD1 identical over 7 bases. Trimming cost V 3 bases and J 0 bases; bases outside gene matches: 3. Per germline, CDR1 LNHNV and CDR2 YYDKDF (reference sequence). There are 15 residues in the CDR3. The CDR3 DNA reads TGTGCCACCAGCAGGGGACAGCCTAGCACAGATACGCAGTATTTT. Its translation is CATSRGQPSTDTQYF.